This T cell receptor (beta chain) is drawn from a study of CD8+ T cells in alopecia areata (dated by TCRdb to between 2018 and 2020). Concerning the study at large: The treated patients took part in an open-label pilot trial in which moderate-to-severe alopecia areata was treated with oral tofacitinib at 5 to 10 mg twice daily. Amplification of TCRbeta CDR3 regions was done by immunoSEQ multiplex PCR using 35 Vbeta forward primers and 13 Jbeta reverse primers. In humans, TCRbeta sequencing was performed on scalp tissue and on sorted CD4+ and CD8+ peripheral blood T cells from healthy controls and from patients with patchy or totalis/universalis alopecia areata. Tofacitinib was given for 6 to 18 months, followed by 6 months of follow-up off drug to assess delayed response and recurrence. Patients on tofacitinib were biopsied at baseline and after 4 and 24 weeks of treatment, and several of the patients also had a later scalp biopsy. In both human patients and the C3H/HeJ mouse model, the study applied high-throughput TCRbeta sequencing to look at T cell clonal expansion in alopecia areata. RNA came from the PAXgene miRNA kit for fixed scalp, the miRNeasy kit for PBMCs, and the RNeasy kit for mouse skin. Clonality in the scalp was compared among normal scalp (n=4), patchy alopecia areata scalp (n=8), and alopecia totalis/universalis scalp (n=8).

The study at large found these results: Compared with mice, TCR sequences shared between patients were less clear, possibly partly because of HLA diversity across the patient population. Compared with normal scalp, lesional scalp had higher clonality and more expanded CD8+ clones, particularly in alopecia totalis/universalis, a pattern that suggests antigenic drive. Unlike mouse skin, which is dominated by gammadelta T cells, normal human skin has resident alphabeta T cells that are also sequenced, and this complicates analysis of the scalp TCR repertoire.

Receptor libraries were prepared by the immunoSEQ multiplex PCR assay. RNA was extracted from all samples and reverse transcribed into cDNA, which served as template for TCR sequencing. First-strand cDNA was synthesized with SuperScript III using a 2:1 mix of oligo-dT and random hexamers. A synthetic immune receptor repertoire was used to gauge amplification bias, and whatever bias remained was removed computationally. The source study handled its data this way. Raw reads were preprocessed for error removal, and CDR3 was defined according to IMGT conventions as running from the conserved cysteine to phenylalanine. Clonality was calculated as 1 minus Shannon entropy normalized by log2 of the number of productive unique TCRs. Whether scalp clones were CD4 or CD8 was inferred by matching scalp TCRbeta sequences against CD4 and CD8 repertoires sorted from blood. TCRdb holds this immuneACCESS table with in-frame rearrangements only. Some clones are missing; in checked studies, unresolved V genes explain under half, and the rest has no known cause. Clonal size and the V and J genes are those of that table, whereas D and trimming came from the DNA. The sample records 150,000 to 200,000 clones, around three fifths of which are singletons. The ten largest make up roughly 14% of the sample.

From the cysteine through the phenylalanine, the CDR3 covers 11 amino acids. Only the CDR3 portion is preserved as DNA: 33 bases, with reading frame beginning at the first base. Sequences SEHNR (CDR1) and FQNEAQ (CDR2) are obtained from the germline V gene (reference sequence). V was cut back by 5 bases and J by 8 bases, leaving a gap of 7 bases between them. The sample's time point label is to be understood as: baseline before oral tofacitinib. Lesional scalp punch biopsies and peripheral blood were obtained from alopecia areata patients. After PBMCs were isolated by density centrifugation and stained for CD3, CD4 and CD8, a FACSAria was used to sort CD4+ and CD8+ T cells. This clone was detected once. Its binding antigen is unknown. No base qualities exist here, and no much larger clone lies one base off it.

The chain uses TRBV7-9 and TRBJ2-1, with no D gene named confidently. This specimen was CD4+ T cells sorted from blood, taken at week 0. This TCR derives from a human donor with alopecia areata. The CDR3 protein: CASSKAYEQFF. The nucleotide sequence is TGTGCCAGCAGCAAGGCCTATGAGCAGTTCTTC.